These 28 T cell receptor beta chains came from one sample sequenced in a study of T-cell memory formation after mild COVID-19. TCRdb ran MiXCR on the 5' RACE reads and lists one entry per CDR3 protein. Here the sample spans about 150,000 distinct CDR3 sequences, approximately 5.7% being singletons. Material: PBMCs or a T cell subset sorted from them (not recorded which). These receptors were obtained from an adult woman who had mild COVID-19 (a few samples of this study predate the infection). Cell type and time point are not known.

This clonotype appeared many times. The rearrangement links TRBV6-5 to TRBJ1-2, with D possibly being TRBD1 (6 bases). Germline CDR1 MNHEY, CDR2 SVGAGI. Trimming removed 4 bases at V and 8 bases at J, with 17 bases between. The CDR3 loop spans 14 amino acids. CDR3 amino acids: CASSLDSSPGGYTF. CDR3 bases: TGTGCCAGCAGTTTGGACAGCTCCCCGGGGGGCTACACCTTC.

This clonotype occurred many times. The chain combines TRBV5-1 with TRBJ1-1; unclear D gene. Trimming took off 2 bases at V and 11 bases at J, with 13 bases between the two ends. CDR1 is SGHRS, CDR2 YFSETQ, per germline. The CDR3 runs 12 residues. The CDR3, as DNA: TGCGCCAGCAGCTTTTCGGCTACTAGGGCTTTCTTT. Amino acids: CASSFSATRAFF.

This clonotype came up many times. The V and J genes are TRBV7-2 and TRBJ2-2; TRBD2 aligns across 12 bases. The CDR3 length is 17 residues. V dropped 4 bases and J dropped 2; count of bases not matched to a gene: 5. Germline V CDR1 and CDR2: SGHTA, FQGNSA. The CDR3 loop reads CASSSWTSGTNTGELFF. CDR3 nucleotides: TGTGCCAGCAGCTCATGGACTAGCGGGACCAACACCGGGGAGCTGTTTTTT.

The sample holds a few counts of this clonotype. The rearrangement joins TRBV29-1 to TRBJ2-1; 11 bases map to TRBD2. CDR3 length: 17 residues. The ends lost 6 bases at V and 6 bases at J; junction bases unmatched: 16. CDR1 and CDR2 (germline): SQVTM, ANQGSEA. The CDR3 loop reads CSVEVGLAGGKSNEQFF. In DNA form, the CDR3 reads TGCAGCGTCGAGGTCGGCCTAGCGGGAGGCAAAAGCAATGAGCAGTTCTTC.

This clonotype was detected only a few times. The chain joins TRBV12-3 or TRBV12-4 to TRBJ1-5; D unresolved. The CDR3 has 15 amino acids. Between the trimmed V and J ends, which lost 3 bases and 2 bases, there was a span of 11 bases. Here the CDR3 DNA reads TGTGCCAGCAGTTTGAAGAGAGGCGGCAATCAGCCCCAGCATTTT. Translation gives CASSLKRGGNQPQHF.

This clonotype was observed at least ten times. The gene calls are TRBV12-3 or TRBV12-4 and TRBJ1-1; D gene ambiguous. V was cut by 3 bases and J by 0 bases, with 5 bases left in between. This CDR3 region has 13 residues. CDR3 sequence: CASSFRMNTEAFF. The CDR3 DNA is TGTGCCAGCAGTTTCCGGATGAACACTGAAGCTTTCTTT.

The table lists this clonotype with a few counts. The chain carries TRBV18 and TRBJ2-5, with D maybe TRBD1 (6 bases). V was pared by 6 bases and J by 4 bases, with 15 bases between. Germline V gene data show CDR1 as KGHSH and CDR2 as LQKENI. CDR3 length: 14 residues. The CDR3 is CASSPTGNRETQYF. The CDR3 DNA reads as TGTGCCAGCTCGCCTACAGGGAACCGAGAGACCCAGTACTTC.

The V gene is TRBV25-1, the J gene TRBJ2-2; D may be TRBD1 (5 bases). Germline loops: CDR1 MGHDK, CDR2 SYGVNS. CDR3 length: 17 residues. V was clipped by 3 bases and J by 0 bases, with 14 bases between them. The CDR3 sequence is CASSDLRGFSNTGELFF. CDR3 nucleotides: TGTGCCAGCAGTGATCTTAGGGGTTTTTCGAACACCGGGGAGCTGTTTTTT.

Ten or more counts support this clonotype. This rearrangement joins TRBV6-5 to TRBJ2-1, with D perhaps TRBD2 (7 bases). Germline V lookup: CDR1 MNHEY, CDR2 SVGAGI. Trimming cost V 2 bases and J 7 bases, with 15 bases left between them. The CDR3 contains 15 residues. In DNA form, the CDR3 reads TGTGCCAGCAGTTACGAGGGGGGGCGCGAGAATGAGCAGTTCTTC. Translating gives CASSYEGGRENEQFF.

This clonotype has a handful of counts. The CDR3 DNA is TGTGCCAGCAACCGGGGGGATGTAACAGATACGCAGTATTTT. Encoded protein: CASNRGDVTDTQYF. J is TRBJ2-3 and V is TRBV6-2 or TRBV6-3, with 7 bases that match TRBD2. Trimming at V came to 7 bases and at J to 3 bases, leaving 7 bases not matched to a gene. CDR1 MNHEY and CDR2 SVGEGT come from the germline V gene. There are 14 residues in the CDR3.

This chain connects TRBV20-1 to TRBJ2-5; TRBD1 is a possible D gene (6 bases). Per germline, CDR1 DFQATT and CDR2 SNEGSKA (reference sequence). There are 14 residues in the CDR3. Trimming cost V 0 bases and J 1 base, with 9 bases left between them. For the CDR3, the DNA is TGCAGTGCTAGAGAAGGGACACTCCAAGAGACCCAGTACTTC. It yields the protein CSAREGTLQETQYF.

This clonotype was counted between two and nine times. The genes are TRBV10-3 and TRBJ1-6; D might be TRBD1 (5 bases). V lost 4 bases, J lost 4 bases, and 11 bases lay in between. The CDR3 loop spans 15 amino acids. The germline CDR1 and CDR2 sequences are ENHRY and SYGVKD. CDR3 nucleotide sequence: TGTGCCATCAGTGCCGAGGGGAATTATAATTCACCCCTCCACTTT. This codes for CAISAEGNYNSPLHF.

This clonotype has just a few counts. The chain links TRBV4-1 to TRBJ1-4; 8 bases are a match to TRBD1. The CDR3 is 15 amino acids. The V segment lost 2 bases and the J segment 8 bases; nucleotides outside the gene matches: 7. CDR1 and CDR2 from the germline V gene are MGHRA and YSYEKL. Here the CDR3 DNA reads TGCGCCAGCAGCCAATCCGGGACAGGTGGAGAAAAACTGTTTTTT. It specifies CASSQSGTGGEKLFF.

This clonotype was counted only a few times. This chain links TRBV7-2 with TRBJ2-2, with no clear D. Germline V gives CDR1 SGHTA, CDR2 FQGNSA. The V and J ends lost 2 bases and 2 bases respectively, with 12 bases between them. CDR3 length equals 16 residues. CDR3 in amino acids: CASSLSALPNTGELFF. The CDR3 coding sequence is TGTGCCAGCAGCTTATCGGCGCTACCTAACACCGGGGAGCTGTTTTTT.

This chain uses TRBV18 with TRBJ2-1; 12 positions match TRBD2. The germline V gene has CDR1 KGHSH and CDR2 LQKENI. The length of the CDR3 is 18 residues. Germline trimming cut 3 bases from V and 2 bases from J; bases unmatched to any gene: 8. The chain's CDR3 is CASSPRLAGEQAYNEQFF. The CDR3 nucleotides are TGTGCCAGCTCACCTCGACTAGCGGGGGAACAGGCCTACAATGAGCAGTTCTTC. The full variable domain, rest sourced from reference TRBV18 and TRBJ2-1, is NAGVMQNPRHLVRRRGQEARLRCSPMKGHSHVYWYRQLPEEGLKFMVYLQKENIIDESGMPKERFSAEFPKEGPSILRIQQVVRGDSAAYFCASSPRLAGEQAYNEQFFGPGTRLTVL.

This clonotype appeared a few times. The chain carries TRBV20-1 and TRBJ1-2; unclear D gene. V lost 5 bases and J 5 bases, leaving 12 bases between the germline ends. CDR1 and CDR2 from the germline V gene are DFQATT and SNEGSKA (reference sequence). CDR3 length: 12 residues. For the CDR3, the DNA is TGCAGTGCTCCGACGGCCCGATATGGCTACACCTTC. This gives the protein CSAPTARYGYTF.

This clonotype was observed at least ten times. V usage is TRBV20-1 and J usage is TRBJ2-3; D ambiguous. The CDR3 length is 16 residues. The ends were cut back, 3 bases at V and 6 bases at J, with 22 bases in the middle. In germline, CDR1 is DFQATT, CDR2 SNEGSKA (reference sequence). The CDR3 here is CSASPHEPTTADTQYF. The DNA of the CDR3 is TGCAGTGCTAGTCCCCATGAGCCTACTACAGCGGATACGCAGTATTTT.

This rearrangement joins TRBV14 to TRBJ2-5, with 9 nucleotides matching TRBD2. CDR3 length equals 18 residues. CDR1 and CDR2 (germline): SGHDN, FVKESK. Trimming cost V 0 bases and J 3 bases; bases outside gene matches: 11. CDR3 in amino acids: CASSQDTWFSGGKETQYF. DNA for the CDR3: TGTGCCAGCAGCCAAGATACCTGGTTTAGCGGGGGTAAAGAGACCCAGTACTTC.

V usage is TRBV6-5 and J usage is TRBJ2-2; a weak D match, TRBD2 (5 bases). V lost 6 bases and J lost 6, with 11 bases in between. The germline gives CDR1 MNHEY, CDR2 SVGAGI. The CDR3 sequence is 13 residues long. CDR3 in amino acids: CASSHEGSGELFF. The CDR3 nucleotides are TGTGCCAGCAGCCACGAGGGATCCGGGGAGCTGTTTTTT.

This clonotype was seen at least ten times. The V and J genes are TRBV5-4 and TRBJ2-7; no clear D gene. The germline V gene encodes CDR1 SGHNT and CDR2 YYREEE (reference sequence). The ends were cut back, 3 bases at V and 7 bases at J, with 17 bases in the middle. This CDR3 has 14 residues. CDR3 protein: CASSSKLTFDEQYF. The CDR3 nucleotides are TGTGCCAGCAGCTCCAAGCTGACCTTCGATGAGCAGTACTTC. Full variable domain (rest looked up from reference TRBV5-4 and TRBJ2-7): ETGVTQSPTHLIKTRGQQVTLRCSSQSGHNTVSWYQQALGQGPQFIFQYYREEENGRGNFPPRFSGLQFPNYSSELNVNALELDDSALYLCASSSKLTFDEQYFGPGTRLTVT.

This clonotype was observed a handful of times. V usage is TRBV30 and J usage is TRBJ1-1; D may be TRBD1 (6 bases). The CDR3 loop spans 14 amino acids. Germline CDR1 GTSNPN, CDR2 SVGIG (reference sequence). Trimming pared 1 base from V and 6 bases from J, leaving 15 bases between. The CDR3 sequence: CAWSGTARLAEAFF. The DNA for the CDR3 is TGTGCCTGGAGTGGGACAGCTCGCCTGGCTGAAGCTTTCTTT.

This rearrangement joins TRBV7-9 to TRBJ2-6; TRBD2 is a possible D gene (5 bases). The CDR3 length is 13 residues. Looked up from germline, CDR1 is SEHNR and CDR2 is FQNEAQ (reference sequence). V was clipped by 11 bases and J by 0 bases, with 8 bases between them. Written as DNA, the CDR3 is TGTGCCTTAGGGAGCTCTGGGGCCAACGTCCTGACTTTC. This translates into CALGSSGANVLTF.

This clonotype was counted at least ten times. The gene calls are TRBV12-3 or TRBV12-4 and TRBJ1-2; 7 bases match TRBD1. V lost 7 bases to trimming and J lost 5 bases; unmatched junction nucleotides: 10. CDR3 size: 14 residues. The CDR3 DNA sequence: TGTGCCAGCACCCCAGGGGGGTCGGCGTATGGCTACACCTTC. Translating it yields CASTPGGSAYGYTF.

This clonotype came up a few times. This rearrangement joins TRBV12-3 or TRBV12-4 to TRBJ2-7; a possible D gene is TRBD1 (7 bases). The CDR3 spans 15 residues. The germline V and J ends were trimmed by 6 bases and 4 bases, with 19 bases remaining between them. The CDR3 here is CASSQIRGVVYEQYF. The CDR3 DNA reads TGTGCCAGCAGCCAGATCAGGGGGGTAGTATACGAGCAGTACTTC.

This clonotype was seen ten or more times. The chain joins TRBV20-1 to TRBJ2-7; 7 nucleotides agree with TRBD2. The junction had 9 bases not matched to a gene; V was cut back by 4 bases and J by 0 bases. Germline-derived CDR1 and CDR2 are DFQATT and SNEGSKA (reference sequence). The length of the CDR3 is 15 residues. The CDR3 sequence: CSATQTSDSSYEQYF. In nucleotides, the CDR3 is TGCAGTGCTACCCAAACTAGCGACAGCTCCTACGAGCAGTACTTC.

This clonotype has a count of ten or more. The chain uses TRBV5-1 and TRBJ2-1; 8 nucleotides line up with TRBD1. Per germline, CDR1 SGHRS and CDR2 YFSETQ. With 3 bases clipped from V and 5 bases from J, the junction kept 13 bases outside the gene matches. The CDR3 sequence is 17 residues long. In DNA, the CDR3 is TGCGCCAGCAGCTCGCTGTGGCAGGGGGCGGTCGACAATGAGCAGTTCTTC. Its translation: CASSSLWQGAVDNEQFF.

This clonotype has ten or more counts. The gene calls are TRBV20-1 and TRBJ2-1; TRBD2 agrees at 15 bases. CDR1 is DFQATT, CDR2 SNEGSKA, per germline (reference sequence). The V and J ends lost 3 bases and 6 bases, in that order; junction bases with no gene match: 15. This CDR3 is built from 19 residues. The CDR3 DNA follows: TGCAGTGCTAGTACCCCTCCCGGGACTAGCGGGAGGAAGTTCAATGAGCAGTTCTTC. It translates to CSASTPPGTSGRKFNEQFF.

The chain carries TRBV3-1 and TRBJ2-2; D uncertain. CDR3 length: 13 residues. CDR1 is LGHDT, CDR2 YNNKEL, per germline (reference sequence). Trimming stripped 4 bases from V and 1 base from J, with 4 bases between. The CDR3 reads CASSPRNTGELFF. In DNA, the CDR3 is TGTGCCAGCAGCCCCCGGAACACCGGGGAGCTGTTTTTT.